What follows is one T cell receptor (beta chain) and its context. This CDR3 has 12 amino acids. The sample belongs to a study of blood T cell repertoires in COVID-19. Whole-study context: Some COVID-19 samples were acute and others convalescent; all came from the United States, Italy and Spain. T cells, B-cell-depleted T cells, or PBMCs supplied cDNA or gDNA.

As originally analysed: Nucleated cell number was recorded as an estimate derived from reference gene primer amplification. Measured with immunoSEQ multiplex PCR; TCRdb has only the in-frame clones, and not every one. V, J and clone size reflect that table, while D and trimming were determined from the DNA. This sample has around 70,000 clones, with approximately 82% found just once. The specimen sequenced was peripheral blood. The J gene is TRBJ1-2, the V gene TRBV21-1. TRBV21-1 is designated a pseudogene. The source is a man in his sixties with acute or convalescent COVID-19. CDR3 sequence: CASLPNRYGYTF. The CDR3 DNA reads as TGTGCCAGCCTACCCAACCGGTACGGCTACACCTTC.